This T cell receptor beta chain was obtained from a study of post-analysis software for immune sequencing data. The table lists this clonotype with a few counts. Its antigen is unknown. The study, taken as a whole, reports: Samples prepared in the same batch strongly co-clustered by F measure. Those with multiple sclerosis, the patient group, showed significantly lower normalized Chao1 diversity than controls. TRBV segments more frequent in patients than in controls numbered five and included TRBV5-6, TRBV5-1 and TRBV20-1.

Unique-molecular-identifier-tagged TCR beta cDNA libraries were used. TCRdb processed the PCR reads anew with MiXCR; each CDR3 protein has one entry. The sample records under 900,000 distinct CDR3 sequences, about 57% being singletons. The CDR3 has 16 amino acids. The germline V and J ends were trimmed by 2 bases and 0 bases, with 8 bases remaining between them. Germline assignment: CDR1 SGHAT and CDR2 FQDESV (reference sequence). The clonotype originates from a girl aged 5-17 years with multiple sclerosis. The chain links TRBV11-1 to TRBJ2-6; D remains ambiguous. The sequenced sample was blood. The CDR3: CASSLSPSSGANVLTF. In nucleotides, the CDR3 is TGTGCCAGCAGCTTAAGCCCCAGCTCTGGGGCCAACGTCCTGACTTTC.